This T cell receptor (beta chain) was identified during a study of blood T cell repertoires in COVID-19. Whole-study context: PBMCs, B-cell-depleted T cells, or T cells provided the cDNA or gDNA that made up the material.

Everyone who took part was about 18 to 90 years old, and they came from 20 to 25 US areas. Each participant's cohort was designated according to participant-reported clinical history. This CDR3 has 17 amino acids. Germline V gives CDR1 LNHDA, CDR2 SQIVND (reference sequence). Losses at the gene ends were 1 base for V and 2 bases for J; bases not matched to a gene: 8. In the original analysis: From reference gene primer amplification, estimates of nucleated cell counts were derived. Repertoires were generated with immunoSEQ multiplex PCR, while TCRdb's copy carries only in-frame clones and drops some. Clone size and V and J calls were adopted from that table, with D and trimming inferred from the DNA. Among fewer than 250,000 clones, 70% to 90% were seen once, and the ten largest hold over 7.5%.

Sequences were obtained from PBMCs or T cells enriched from blood (not recorded which). This sequence was found in a woman between 50 and 59 years old with acute COVID-19. The chain couples TRBV19 to TRBJ2-4, with TRBD2 matching 7 bases. Here the CDR3 reads CASSIGGGSLPKNIQYF. The CDR3 DNA reads as TGTGCCAGTAGTATAGGGGGGGGTAGCTTGCCCAAAAACATTCAGTACTTC.